This TCR beta chain was retrieved from a study of brain T cells in children with intractable seizures. Findings and caveats of the study: Viral specificity was inferred only from CDR3 similarity; HCMV serostatus was unknown.

Surgery cases with the highest brain T cell transcript signatures were chosen for sequencing. As concerns this clone: Its antigen remains unknown.

Repertoires were generated with immunoSEQ multiplex PCR, while TCRdb's copy carries only in-frame clones and drops some. The data contain fewer than 150,000 clones, roughly 94% of them singletons. Trimming left V 3 bases short and J 4 bases short, with 11 bases between. Germline CDR1 is ENHRY and CDR2 is SYGVKD. The CDR3 totals 14 residues. This chain links TRBV10-3 with TRBJ2-3, with D tentatively TRBD1 (5 bases). The source of this sequence is a boy younger than two with hemimegalencephaly and intractable seizures. The starting material was peripheral blood, obtained at surgery. The CDR3 DNA follows: TGTGCCATCAGTGATCAGGGCAGGGCAGATACGCAGTATTTT. This translates into CAISDQGRADTQYF.